The 25 T cell receptor beta chains in this list originate from one sample, sequenced in a study of T cell responses to AZD1222 COVID-19 vaccine (dated by TCRdb to 2020 to 2023). In light of the paper, this sample's time point label describes: baseline before first vaccination. Receptor amplification or capture employed the immunoSEQ multiplex PCR assay. The table was pulled from immuneACCESS by TCRdb, which kept in-frame rearrangements only. Such tables lose some clones; where checked, under half of the loss comes from unresolved V genes, and the rest has no known cause. The sample table holds about 160,000 clones, of which around nine tenths were seen once. Clones ranked in the top ten supply 5.5% of the sample. This specimen consisted of peripheral blood, obtained on day 0 of AZD1222 vaccination. The receptors originated from an adult in good health.

Concerning this clone itself: Other DNA sequences in this specimen translate into the identical CDR3. The rearrangement uses TRBV30 and TRBJ1-3; D is possibly TRBD1 (5 bases). This CDR3 is built from 12 residues. Germline CDR1 GTSNPN, CDR2 SVGIG (reference sequence). V was clipped by 1 base and J by 4 bases, with 5 bases between them. The DNA for the CDR3 is TGTGCCTGGAGTGCAGGGGGAAACACCATATATTTT. This encodes CAWSAGGNTIYF.

V is TRBV6-2 or TRBV6-3 and J is TRBJ2-7; 12 nucleotides agree with TRBD2. Germline CDR1 is MNHEY and CDR2 is SVGEGT. J lost 13 bases, V lost 0 bases, and 10 bases had no gene match. The CDR3 runs to 15 residues. The CDR3 loop is CASSYSGRLAGAEYF. The CDR3 DNA sequence: TGTGCCAGCAGTTACTCAGGGAGACTAGCGGGAGCCGAATACTTC.

This clone was seen more than once but under ten times. V usage is TRBV5-1 and J usage is TRBJ2-7; 10 bases agree with TRBD1. Germline CDR1 is SGHRS and CDR2 is YFSETQ. V lost 4 bases to trimming and J lost 0 bases; unmatched junction nucleotides: 4. The CDR3 runs 15 residues. This CDR3 reads CASSPGQGDSYEQYF. CDR3 nucleotide sequence: TGCGCCAGCAGCCCCGGACAGGGGGACTCCTACGAGCAGTACTTC.

This chain links TRBV11-2 with TRBJ2-7; either TRBD1 or TRBD2 may fit D (6 bases each). V lost 1 base and J lost 4, with 20 bases in between. Germline V lookup: CDR1 SGHAT, CDR2 FQNNGV. The CDR3 is 17 residues long. In nucleotides, the CDR3 is TGTGCCAGCAGCTTAGGGGAGAGGGGGGATTATAAGTACGAGCAGTACTTC. Amino acids: CASSLGERGDYKYEQYF.

This clone was observed a single time. The V call is TRBV4-2, the J call TRBJ1-1, with a weak D call TRBD1 (5 bases). CDR1 and CDR2 (germline): LGHNA, YNFKEQ. Trimming left V 0 bases short and J 1 base short, with 18 bases between. The CDR3 consists of 18 residues. The CDR3 region is CASSQDSLQGGRNTEAFF. The CDR3 DNA sequence: TGTGCCAGCAGCCAAGATTCCCTTCAGGGCGGAAGGAACACTGAAGCTTTCTTT.

This sequence joins TRBV5-1 and TRBJ2-2; 9 bases map to TRBD2. This CDR3 region has 17 residues. Germline V gene data show CDR1 as SGHRS and CDR2 as YFSETQ. J was trimmed by 2 bases and V by 4 bases; bases with no gene match: 9. The CDR3 loop reads CASSPVAGGANTGELFF. As DNA, the CDR3 is TGCGCCAGCAGCCCGGTGGCGGGAGGGGCCAACACCGGGGAGCTGTTTTTT.

The V and J genes are TRBV3-1 (or the pseudogene TRBV3-2) and TRBJ2-1; 7 bases agree with TRBD2. Per germline, CDR1 LGHDT and CDR2 YNNKEL (reference sequence). Trimming removed 4 bases from V and 5 bases from J; junction bases left unmatched: 5. The CDR3 covers 14 residues. The CDR3 loop is CASSRLAEHNEQFF. In DNA, the CDR3 is TGTGCCAGCAGCCGGCTAGCGGAGCACAATGAGCAGTTCTTC.

A word on this clone: The sample holds other DNA sequences that translate to the same CDR3. The V call is TRBV5-1, the J call TRBJ1-3; D not certain. The germline gives CDR1 SGHRS, CDR2 YFSETQ. V shed 5 bases and J shed 1 base, with 7 bases lying between them. The CDR3 consists of 13 residues. In nucleotides, the CDR3 is TGCGCCAGCAGGCAGTATTCTGGAAACACCATATATTTT. This gives the protein CASRQYSGNTIYF.

The V call is TRBV18, the J call TRBJ2-7; perhaps D is TRBD1 or TRBD2 (6 bases each). CDR3 size: 15 residues. In germline, CDR1 is KGHSH, CDR2 LQKENI. Trimming shortened V by 2 bases and J by 4 bases, and 15 bases separated the two germline ends. The CDR3 DNA follows: TGTGCCAGCTCACCAACGGGGGCCGGATTATACGAGCAGTACTTC. Protein product: CASSPTGAGLYEQYF. Full variable domain (remainder filled in from reference TRBV18 and TRBJ2-7): NAGVMQNPRHLVRRRGQEARLRCSPMKGHSHVYWYRQLPEEGLKFMVYLQKENIIDESGMPKERFSAEFPKEGPSILRIQQVVRGDSAAYFCASSPTGAGLYEQYFGPGTRLTVT.

This clone was picked up one time. The genes are TRBV6-5 and TRBJ2-1; 9 positions agree with TRBD2. With V trimmed by 0 bases and J by 3 bases, 3 bases remained unmatched. Germline-derived CDR1 and CDR2 are MNHEY and SVGAGI. This CDR3 spans 16 amino acids. As DNA, the CDR3 is TGTGCCAGCAGTTACTCCCAGCGGGGGGACTACAATGAGCAGTTCTTC. Its protein product is CASSYSQRGDYNEQFF.

In DNA, the CDR3 is TGTGCCAGCAGCCAAGAGGCCCCAACTAATGAAAAACTGTTTTTT. Its translation: CASSQEAPTNEKLFF. The V call is TRBV3-1 (or the pseudogene TRBV3-2), the J call TRBJ1-4; D is ambiguous. V was trimmed by 0 bases and J by 0 bases, leaving 5 bases between them. Germline V gene lookup returns CDR1 LGHDT and CDR2 YNNKEL (reference sequence). The CDR3 contains 15 residues.

The rearrangement links TRBV29-1 to TRBJ1-1; D unclear. V lost 1 base, J lost 10 bases, and 10 bases lay in between. Looked up from germline, CDR1 is SQVTM and CDR2 is ANQGSEA. This CDR3 spans 11 amino acids. The CDR3 protein is CSVEGRSGAFF. CDR3 in DNA: TGCAGCGTTGAAGGCAGGAGTGGAGCTTTCTTT.

The V call is TRBV7-3, the J call TRBJ2-1; 12 bases are shared with TRBD2. CDR3 size: 22 residues. Germline V gene lookup returns CDR1 SGHTA and CDR2 FQGTGA. The V segment lost 2 bases and the J segment 0 bases; nucleotides outside the gene matches: 17. The CDR3 loop is CASSLPLVSGTSGRGSYNEQFF. In nucleotides, the CDR3 is TGTGCCAGCAGCTTACCGTTAGTCTCCGGGACTAGCGGGCGGGGCTCCTACAATGAGCAGTTCTTC. The full variable domain, its missing parts supplied by reference TRBV7-3 and TRBJ2-1, is GAGVSQTPSNKVTEKGKYVELRCDPISGHTALYWYRQSLGQGPEFLIYFQGTGAADDSGLPNDRFFAVRPEGSVSTLKIQRTERGDSAVYLCASSLPLVSGTSGRGSYNEQFFGPGTRLTVL.

The chain combines TRBV19 with TRBJ1-4; the D gene is possibly TRBD1 (5 bases). V was trimmed by 5 bases and J by 8 bases, leaving 21 bases between them. The CDR3 has 16 residues. Germline assignment: CDR1 LNHDA and CDR2 SQIVND (reference sequence). The CDR3 reads CASSRQRGERREKLFF. DNA of the CDR3: TGTGCCAGTAGTCGACAGCGAGGGGAACGAAGGGAAAAACTGTTTTTT. Drawing the rest from reference TRBV19 and TRBJ1-4, the complete variable domain is DGGITQSPKYLFRKEGQNVTLSCEQNLNHDAMYWYRQDPGQGLRLIYYSQIVNDFQKGDIAEGYSVSREKKESFPLTVTSAQKNPTAFYLCASSRQRGERREKLFFGSGTQLSVL.

This clone came up a few times. The V call is TRBV7-2, the J call TRBJ1-2; unclear D gene. Germline-derived CDR1 and CDR2 are SGHTA and FQGNSA. The ends were cut back, 2 bases at V and 6 bases at J, with 10 bases in the middle. The CDR3 is 13 residues long. CDR3 DNA: TGTGCCAGCAGCTTATCTCCTCAGGATGGCTACACCTTC. Its protein is CASSLSPQDGYTF.

The rearrangement links TRBV4-3 to TRBJ2-7, with 7 bases that match TRBD2. The germline V gene has CDR1 LGHNA and CDR2 YSLEER. The length of the CDR3 is 15 residues. V gave up 1 base and J gave up 6 bases; unmatched junction bases: 9. CDR3 DNA: TGCGCCAGCAGCCAAGTTACAGCGGGAAGGGGCGAGCAGTACTTC. Residues: CASSQVTAGRGEQYF.

The V and J genes are TRBV2 and TRBJ1-2; D unresolved. Deletions cut 7 bases from V and 4 bases from J, with 13 bases between. CDR3 length: 13 amino acids. Looked up from germline, CDR1 is SNHLY and CDR2 is FYNNEI. The CDR3 region has the DNA TGTGCCAGCACCGGGCGGCGGTTCTATGGCTACACCTTC. Translated, it gives CASTGRRFYGYTF.

This chain connects TRBV28 to TRBJ1-5; D gene uncertain. The germline V gene encodes CDR1 MDHEN and CDR2 SYDVKM. The CDR3 spans 17 residues. V lost 4 bases to trimming and J lost 2 bases, with 18 bases between them. The CDR3 bases are TGTGCCAGCAGTTCATCCGTGCGTAAATGGGGCAATCAGCCCCAGCATTTT. Translation gives CASSSSVRKWGNQPQHF.

This clone was seen ten or more times. The V and J genes are TRBV11-3 and TRBJ2-1, with 9 bases matching TRBD1. The germline gives CDR1 SGHNT, CDR2 YENEEA. This CDR3 region has 15 residues. Trimming took 5 bases from V and 4 from J; bases not matched to a gene: 6. CDR3 sequence (DNA): TGTGCCAGCAGCCCGAGGACAGGGGATTACAATGAGCAGTTCTTC. Translated, it gives CASSPRTGDYNEQFF.

The rearrangement links TRBV3-1 (or the pseudogene TRBV3-2) to TRBJ1-6; the match to TRBD1 covers 7 bases. The J segment lost 6 bases and the V segment lost 6 bases, leaving 2 bases of the junction unmatched. Germline CDR1 reads LGHDT; CDR2 reads YNNKEL (reference sequence). This CDR3 has 13 residues. The CDR3 loop is CASRQGPNSPLHF. The DNA for the CDR3 is TGTGCCAGCAGACAGGGGCCTAATTCACCCCTCCACTTT.

This sequence joins TRBV7-2 and TRBJ1-2; 8 bases agree with TRBD1. Germline V gene data show CDR1 as SGHTA and CDR2 as FQGNSA. The J segment lost 8 bases and the V segment lost 5 bases, leaving 10 bases of the junction unmatched. This CDR3 has 14 amino acids. CDR3 coding DNA: TGTGCCAGCAGCCCTTATAGACAGGGGATAGGCTACACCTTC. It translates to CASSPYRQGIGYTF.

V usage is TRBV28 and J usage is TRBJ2-1; a possible D gene is TRBD1 (6 bases). V shed 10 bases and J shed 7 bases, with 23 bases lying between them. The germline V gene has CDR1 MDHEN and CDR2 SYDVKM. There are 15 residues in the CDR3. The CDR3 sequence: CAIKDGGLGWNEQFF. The CDR3 bases are TGTGCCATCAAGGATGGGGGCCTCGGCTGGAATGAGCAGTTCTTC.

The chain couples TRBV7-6 to TRBJ1-1; TRBD1 matches at 8 bases. V gave up 5 bases and J gave up 4 bases; unmatched junction bases: 9. Germline CDR1 is SGHVS and CDR2 is FNYEAQ. CDR3 length: 15 amino acids. Here the CDR3 reads CASSLGQGGVTEAFF. CDR3 bases: TGTGCCAGCAGCCTCGGACAGGGAGGGGTCACTGAAGCTTTCTTT.

The J gene is TRBJ1-2, the V gene TRBV5-1; no clear D. The CDR3 loop spans 15 amino acids. V was trimmed by 0 bases and J by 4 bases, leaving 13 bases between them. Germline-derived CDR1 and CDR2 are SGHRS and YFSETQ. The CDR3 here is CASSLEERTLYGYTF. CDR3 sequence (DNA): TGCGCCAGCAGCTTGGAGGAAAGGACCCTCTATGGCTACACCTTC.

J is TRBJ2-7 and V is TRBV4-3; the D gene is possibly TRBD2 (6 bases). The CDR3 totals 14 residues. V lost 0 bases, J lost 3 bases, and 9 bases lay in between. The germline V gene has CDR1 LGHNA and CDR2 YSLEER. The CDR3 DNA reads TGCGCCAGCAGCCAAGATCGGGGGTTCTACGAGCAGTACTTC. It codes for CASSQDRGFYEQYF.